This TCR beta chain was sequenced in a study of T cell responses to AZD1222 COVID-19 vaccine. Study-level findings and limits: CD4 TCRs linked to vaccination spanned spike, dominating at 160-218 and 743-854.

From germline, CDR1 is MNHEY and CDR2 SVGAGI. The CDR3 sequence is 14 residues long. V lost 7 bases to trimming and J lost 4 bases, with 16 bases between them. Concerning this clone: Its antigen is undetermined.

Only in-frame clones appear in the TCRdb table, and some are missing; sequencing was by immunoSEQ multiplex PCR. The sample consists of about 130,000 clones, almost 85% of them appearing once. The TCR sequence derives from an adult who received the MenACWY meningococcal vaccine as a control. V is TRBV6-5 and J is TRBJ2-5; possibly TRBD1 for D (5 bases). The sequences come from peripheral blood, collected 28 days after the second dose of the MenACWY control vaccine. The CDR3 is CASKRAQGRETQYF. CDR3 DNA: TGTGCCAGCAAACGCGCCCAGGGAAGAGAGACCCAGTACTTC.